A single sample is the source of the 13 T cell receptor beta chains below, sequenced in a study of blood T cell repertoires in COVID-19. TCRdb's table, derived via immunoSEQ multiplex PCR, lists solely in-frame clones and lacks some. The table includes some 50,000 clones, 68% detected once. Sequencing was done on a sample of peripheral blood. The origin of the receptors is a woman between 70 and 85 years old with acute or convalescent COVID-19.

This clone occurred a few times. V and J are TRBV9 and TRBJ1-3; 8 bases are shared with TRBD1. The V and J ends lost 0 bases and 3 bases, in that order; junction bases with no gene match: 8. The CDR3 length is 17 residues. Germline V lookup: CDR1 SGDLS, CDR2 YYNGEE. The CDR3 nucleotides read TGTGCCAGCAGCGTAGGAAGCGACAGGGGCGGTGGAAACACCATATATTTT. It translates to CASSVGSDRGGGNTIYF.

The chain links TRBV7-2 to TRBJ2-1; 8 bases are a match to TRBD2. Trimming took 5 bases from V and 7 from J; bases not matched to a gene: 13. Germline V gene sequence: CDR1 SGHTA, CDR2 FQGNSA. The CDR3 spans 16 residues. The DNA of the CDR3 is TGTGCCAGCAGCCCACTTAGCGGGGCCGCTGAGAATGAGCAGTTCTTC. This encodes CASSPLSGAAENEQFF. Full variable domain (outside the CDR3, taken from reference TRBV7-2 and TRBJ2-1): GAGVSQSPSNKVTEKGKDVELRCDPISGHTALYWYRQSLGQGLEFLIYFQGNSAPDKSGLPSDRFSAERTGGSVSTLTIQRTQQEDSAVYLCASSPLSGAAENEQFFGPGTRLTVL.

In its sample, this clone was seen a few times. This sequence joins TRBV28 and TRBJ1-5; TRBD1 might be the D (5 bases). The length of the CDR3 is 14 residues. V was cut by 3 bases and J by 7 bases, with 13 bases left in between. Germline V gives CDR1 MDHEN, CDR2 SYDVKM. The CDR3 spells CASSLGRRGQPQHF. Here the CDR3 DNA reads TGTGCCAGCAGTTTGGGTAGAAGGGGCCAGCCCCAGCATTTT.

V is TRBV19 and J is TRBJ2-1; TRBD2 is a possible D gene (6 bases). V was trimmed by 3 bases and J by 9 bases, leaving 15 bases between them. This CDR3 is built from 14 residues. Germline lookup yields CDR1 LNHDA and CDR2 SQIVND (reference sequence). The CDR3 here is CASSMWREGTEQFF. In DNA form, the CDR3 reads TGTGCCAGTAGTATGTGGCGGGAAGGGACTGAGCAGTTCTTC.

In DNA form, the CDR3 reads TGTGCCAGCAGCTATGACAGGGGTTTTGAAAACATTCAGTACTTC. Translated: CASSYDRGFENIQYF. The gene calls are TRBV11-2 and TRBJ2-4; TRBD1 aligns across 8 bases. The CDR3 totals 15 residues. Per the germline V gene, CDR1 is SGHAT and CDR2 is FQNNGV. Germline trimming cut 4 bases from V and 5 bases from J; bases unmatched to any gene: 7.

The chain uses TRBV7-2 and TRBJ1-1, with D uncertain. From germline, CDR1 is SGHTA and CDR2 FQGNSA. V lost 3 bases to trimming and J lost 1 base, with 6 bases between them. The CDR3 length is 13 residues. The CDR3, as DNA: TGTGCCAGCAGCTTTAAGCGGAACACTGAAGCTTTCTTT. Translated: CASSFKRNTEAFF.

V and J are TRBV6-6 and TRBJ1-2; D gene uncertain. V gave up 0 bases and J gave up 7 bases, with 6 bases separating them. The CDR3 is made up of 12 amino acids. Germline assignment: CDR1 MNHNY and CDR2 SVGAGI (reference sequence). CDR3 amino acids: CASSYSLSGYTF. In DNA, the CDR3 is TGTGCCAGCAGTTACTCTCTGAGTGGCTACACCTTC.

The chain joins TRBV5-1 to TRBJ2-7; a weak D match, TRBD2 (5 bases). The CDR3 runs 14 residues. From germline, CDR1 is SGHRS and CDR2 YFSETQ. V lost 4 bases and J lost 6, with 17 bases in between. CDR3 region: CASSPGSPTSEQYF. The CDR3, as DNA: TGCGCCAGCAGCCCGGGATCCCCTACTAGCGAGCAGTACTTC.

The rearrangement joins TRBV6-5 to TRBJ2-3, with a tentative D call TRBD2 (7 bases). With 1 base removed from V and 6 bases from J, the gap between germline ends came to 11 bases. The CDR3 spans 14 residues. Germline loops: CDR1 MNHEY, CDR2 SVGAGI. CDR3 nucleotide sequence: TGTGCCAGCAGTTACTACGGGGGGCGGGATACGCAGTATTTT. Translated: CASSYYGGRDTQYF.

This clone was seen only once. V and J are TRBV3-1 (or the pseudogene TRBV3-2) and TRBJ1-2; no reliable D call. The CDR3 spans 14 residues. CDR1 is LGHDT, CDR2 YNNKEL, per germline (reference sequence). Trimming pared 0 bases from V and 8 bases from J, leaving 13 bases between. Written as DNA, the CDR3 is TGTGCCAGCAGCCAAGATAGCGGGGTTCGCGGCTACACCTTC. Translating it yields CASSQDSGVRGYTF.

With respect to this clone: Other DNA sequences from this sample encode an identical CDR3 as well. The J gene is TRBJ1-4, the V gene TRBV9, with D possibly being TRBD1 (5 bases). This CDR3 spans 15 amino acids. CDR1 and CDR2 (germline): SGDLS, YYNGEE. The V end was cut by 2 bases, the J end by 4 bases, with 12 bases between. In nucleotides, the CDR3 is TGTGCCAGCAGCGTCGGAGGGCAGGGTAATGAAAAACTGTTTTTT. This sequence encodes CASSVGGQGNEKLFF.

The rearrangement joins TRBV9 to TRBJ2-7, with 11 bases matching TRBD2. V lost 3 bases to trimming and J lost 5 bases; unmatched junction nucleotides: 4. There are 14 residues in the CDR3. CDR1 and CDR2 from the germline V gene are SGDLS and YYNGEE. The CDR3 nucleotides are TGTGCCAGCAGCGCCCAACTAGCGGGAGACGAGCAGTACTTC. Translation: CASSAQLAGDEQYF.

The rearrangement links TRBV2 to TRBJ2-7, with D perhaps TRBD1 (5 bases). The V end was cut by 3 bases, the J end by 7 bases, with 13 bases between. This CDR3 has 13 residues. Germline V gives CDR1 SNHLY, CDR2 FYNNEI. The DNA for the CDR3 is TGTGCCAGCAGTGAGACCCAGGGTTGGGAGCAGTACTTC. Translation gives CASSETQGWEQYF. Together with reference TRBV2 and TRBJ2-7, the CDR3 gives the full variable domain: EPEVTQTPSHQVTQMGQEVILRCVPISNHLYFYWYRQILGQKVEFLVSFYNNEISEKSEIFDDQFSVERPDGSNFTLKIRSTKLEDSAMYFCASSETQGWEQYFGPGTRLTVT.